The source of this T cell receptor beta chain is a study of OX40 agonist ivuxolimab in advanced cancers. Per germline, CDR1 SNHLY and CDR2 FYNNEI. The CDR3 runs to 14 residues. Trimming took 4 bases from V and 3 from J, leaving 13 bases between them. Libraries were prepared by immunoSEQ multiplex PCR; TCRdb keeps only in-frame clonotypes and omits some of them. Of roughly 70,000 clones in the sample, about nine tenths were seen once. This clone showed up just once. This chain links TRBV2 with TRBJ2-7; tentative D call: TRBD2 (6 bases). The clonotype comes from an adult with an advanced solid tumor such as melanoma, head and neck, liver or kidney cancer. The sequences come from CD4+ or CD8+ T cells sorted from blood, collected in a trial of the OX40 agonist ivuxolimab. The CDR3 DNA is TGTGCCAGCAGTGCGGGACTGGACTACTACGAGCAGTACTTC. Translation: CASSAGLDYYEQYF.